Reported below is one T cell receptor (beta chain). No antigen is known for it. The germline V and J ends were trimmed by 4 bases and 7 bases, with 14 bases remaining between them. Looked up from germline, CDR1 is GTSNPN and CDR2 is SVGIG (reference sequence). The CDR3 has 14 amino acids. This sample stems from a study of T cell responses to AZD1222 COVID-19 vaccine. Study results and caveats: Clonal diversity was possibly underestimated, and white British individuals and females predominated among donors. Spike was spanned by vaccine-associated CD4 TCRs, with dominance at 160-218 and 743-854.

This table comes from immunoSEQ multiplex PCR, and its TCRdb copy is limited to in-frame clones, with some not included. Of around 170,000 clones listed, nearly 95% are singletons. Material: peripheral blood, obtained 28 days after the second AZD1222 dose. The V call is TRBV30, the J call TRBJ1-6; D unresolved. The sequence derives from an adult who received the AZD1222 COVID-19 vaccine. The CDR3 nucleotides read TGTGCCTGGAAACAGCGATTTGGAAATTCACCCCTCCACTTT. Its translation: CAWKQRFGNSPLHF.